Each of the 28 T cell receptor beta chains below was sequenced from the same sample in a study of T cell repertoires in cytomegalovirus infection. TCRdb reanalysed the reads using MiXCR and keeps one entry per CDR3 protein. The table has around 300,000 distinct CDR3 sequences, 9.5% seen once; the top ten hold 3.5% to 4.5%. The material sequenced was PBMCs. Every receptor here comes from a human donor in good health (CMV status not recorded). Some clones in this sample may be carry-over from other donors' samples.

In its sample, this clonotype was seen a few times. The CDR3 here is CASSLGLASGYQETQYF. The DNA of the CDR3 is TGCGCCAGCAGCTTGGGGCTGGCTAGCGGGTACCAAGAGACCCAGTACTTC. The chain couples TRBV5-1 to TRBJ2-5; 8 nucleotides align to TRBD2. The CDR3 runs 17 residues. With V trimmed by 0 bases and J by 0 bases, 7 bases remained unmatched. Germline V lookup: CDR1 SGHRS, CDR2 YFSETQ. Variable domain in full (rest from reference TRBV5-1 and TRBJ2-5): KAGVTQTPRYLIKTRGQQVTLSCSPISGHRSVSWYQQTPGQGLQFLFEYFSETQRNKGNFPGRFSGRQFSNSRSEMNVSTLELGDSALYLCASSLGLASGYQETQYFGPGTRLLVL.

This clonotype was picked up a small number of times. This rearrangement joins TRBV7-2 to TRBJ2-7; 11 bases match TRBD2. Trimming took 3 bases from V and 3 from J; bases not matched to a gene: 1. The CDR3 is made up of 14 amino acids. Germline V gene sequence: CDR1 SGHTA, CDR2 FQGNSA. CDR3 loop: CASSFGTSGYEQYF. The CDR3 DNA follows: TGTGCCAGCAGCTTCGGGACTAGCGGCTACGAGCAGTACTTC.

This clonotype showed up just a few times. The gene calls are TRBV12-3 or TRBV12-4 and TRBJ1-2; perhaps TRBD1 as D (5 bases). Trimming took 7 bases from V and 8 from J, leaving 17 bases between them. There are 13 residues in the CDR3. This CDR3 is CASTLSGEFGYTF. The CDR3 DNA reads TGTGCCAGCACCCTTTCGGGGGAATTCGGCTACACCTTC.

This clonotype was detected a few times. The chain carries TRBV14 and TRBJ2-7; TRBD1 might be the D (8 bases). Trimming left V 1 base short and J 8 bases short, with 21 bases between. Germline V gene data show CDR1 as SGHDN and CDR2 as FVKESK. CDR3 size: 16 residues. CDR3 in amino acids: CASSQVWTGTKIQQYF. DNA for the CDR3: TGTGCCAGCAGCCAAGTCTGGACAGGGACTAAAATTCAGCAGTACTTC.

The chain employs TRBV27 and TRBJ2-1; a weak D match, TRBD2 (5 bases). The CDR3 runs to 11 residues. Germline CDR1 reads MNHEY; CDR2 reads SMNVEV (reference sequence). Trimming shortened V by 8 bases and J by 9 bases, and 11 bases separated the two germline ends. The CDR3 bases are TGTGCCAGCTTTACCGGGGTTGAGCAGTTCTTC. Its translation is CASFTGVEQFF.

The sample holds a few counts of this clonotype. The chain has TRBV5-1 and TRBJ2-6, with D maybe TRBD1 (6 bases). The CDR3 loop spans 16 amino acids. Trimming removed 0 bases from V and 1 base from J, with 8 bases in between. The germline gives CDR1 SGHRS, CDR2 YFSETQ. The CDR3 is CASSLGQGSGANVLTF. The CDR3 coding sequence is TGCGCCAGCAGCTTGGGGCAGGGGTCTGGGGCCAACGTCCTGACTTTC. Full variable domain (outside the CDR3, taken from reference TRBV5-1 and TRBJ2-6): KAGVTQTPRYLIKTRGQQVTLSCSPISGHRSVSWYQQTPGQGLQFLFEYFSETQRNKGNFPGRFSGRQFSNSRSEMNVSTLELGDSALYLCASSLGQGSGANVLTFGAGSRLTVL.

This clonotype was seen many times. The chain carries TRBV23-1 and TRBJ1-5, with D possibly matching TRBD1 (5 bases). TRBV23-1 is recorded as an ORF, its role being uncertain. CDR3 length equals 15 residues. V gave up 3 bases and J gave up 3 bases, with 12 bases separating them. The CDR3 DNA reads as TGCGCCAGCAGTCAGGCTGGACACCTCAATCAGCCCCAGCATTTT. Amino acid sequence: CASSQAGHLNQPQHF.

This rearrangement joins TRBV11-2 to TRBJ2-7; tentatively, D is TRBD1 (6 bases). Trimming took off 1 base at V and 7 bases at J, with 11 bases between the two ends. Germline V CDR1 and CDR2: SGHAT, FQNNGV. CDR3 length: 13 amino acids. This chain's CDR3 is CASSLGTDLEQYF. The CDR3 DNA sequence: TGTGCCAGCAGCTTAGGGACAGATCTAGAGCAGTACTTC.

The genes are TRBV7-3 and TRBJ2-7; 10 bases match TRBD1. The trim removed 5 bases at V and 2 bases at J, leaving 6 bases unmatched. Per the germline V gene, CDR1 is SGHTA and CDR2 is FQGTGA. The CDR3 runs 15 residues. The CDR3 spells CASSRWTGGPYEQYF. CDR3 nucleotide sequence: TGTGCCAGCAGCCGCTGGACAGGGGGGCCCTACGAGCAGTACTTC.

This clonotype was recorded many times. V usage is TRBV7-8 and J usage is TRBJ1-5; D remains ambiguous. This CDR3 contains 13 residues. Germline CDR1 SGHVS, CDR2 FQNEAQ. The V end was cut by 1 base, the J end by 6 bases, with 7 bases between. The CDR3 DNA reads as TGTGCCAGCAGCTTAGACCGCAGTCAGCCCCAGCATTTT. Protein sequence: CASSLDRSQPQHF.

This clonotype was counted at least ten times. V and J are TRBV6-1 and TRBJ1-3, with TRBD1 as a possible D gene (6 bases). In germline, CDR1 is MNHNS, CDR2 SASEGT. V was clipped by 5 bases and J by 0 bases, with 14 bases between them. The length of the CDR3 is 16 residues. The CDR3 here is CASSFGQYSSGNTIYF. The CDR3 coding sequence is TGTGCCAGCAGTTTCGGACAGTACTCCTCTGGAAACACCATATATTTT.

This clonotype was picked up a small number of times. The genes are TRBV7-9 and TRBJ2-7; D remains unclear. V shed 5 bases and J shed 3 bases, with 8 bases lying between them. Germline CDR1 SEHNR, CDR2 FQNEAQ (reference sequence). The CDR3 length is 12 residues. CDR3 amino acids: CASSTNFYEQYF. The CDR3, as DNA: TGTGCCAGCAGCACCAATTTCTACGAGCAGTACTTC.

This clonotype has only a few counts. The chain joins TRBV2 to TRBJ2-7; weak D call: TRBD2 (6 bases). V lost 6 bases and J lost 6, with 15 bases in between. CDR1 and CDR2 from the germline V gene are SNHLY and FYNNEI. This CDR3 region has 13 residues. The CDR3 sequence: CASRRLDTGEQYF. The CDR3 coding sequence is TGTGCCAGCAGAAGACTAGACACGGGCGAGCAGTACTTC.

To note about this clonotype: Being one base from a much bigger clone, this may be a read error. J is TRBJ2-5 and V is TRBV7-6; no definite D call. V was clipped by 1 base and J by 2 bases, with 17 bases between them. Germline V lookup: CDR1 SGHVS, CDR2 FNYEAQ. The CDR3 length is 17 residues. Here the CDR3 reads CASSLVRIQHHQETQYF. CDR3 bases: TGTGCCAGCAGCTTAGTTAGGATTCAGCATCATCAAGAGACCCAGTACTTC.

The chain recombines TRBV7-8 with TRBJ1-1; 8 positions match TRBD1. Germline trimming cut 4 bases from V and 6 bases from J; bases unmatched to any gene: 13. CDR1 and CDR2 from the germline V gene are SGHVS and FQNEAQ. This CDR3 contains 16 residues. The CDR3, as DNA: TGTGCCAGCAGCTCCGTAACGGGCGACAGGGGCCCTGAAGCTTTCTTT. It codes for CASSSVTGDRGPEAFF.

This clonotype came up a few times. The V call is TRBV6-2 or TRBV6-3, the J call TRBJ2-5, with a weak D call TRBD2 (6 bases). Looked up from germline, CDR1 is MNHEY and CDR2 is SVGEGT. CDR3 length equals 16 residues. The V and J ends lost 6 bases and 2 bases respectively, with 19 bases between them. The CDR3 nucleotides are TGTGCCAGCAGCCAATGGATGTCTAGCGCGCAAGAGACCCAGTACTTC. Its protein is CASSQWMSSAQETQYF.

The chain joins TRBV24-1 to TRBJ2-2; D unclear. Germline V gives CDR1 KGHDR, CDR2 SFDVKD. The CDR3 sequence is 14 residues long. V lost 3 bases to trimming and J lost 0 bases, with 4 bases between them. The DNA for the CDR3 is TGTGCCACCAGTGATGAAACGAACACCGGGGAGCTGTTTTTT. This translates into CATSDETNTGELFF.

Many counts were recorded for this clonotype. V gene TRBV28 combines with J gene TRBJ2-5, with TRBD2 as a possible D gene (6 bases). The ends were cut back, 0 bases at V and 4 bases at J, with 12 bases in the middle. This CDR3 region has 15 residues. CDR1 and CDR2 from the germline V gene are MDHEN and SYDVKM. CDR3 nucleotide sequence: TGTGCCAGCAGTTTATGGGAGGGACCCCGAGAGACCCAGTACTTC. It specifies CASSLWEGPRETQYF.

The chain carries TRBV27 and TRBJ2-1; possible D gene TRBD1, 5 bases. Germline CDR1 reads MNHEY; CDR2 reads SMNVEV (reference sequence). The CDR3 totals 16 residues. V dropped 5 bases and J dropped 8 bases, with 22 bases sitting between them. CDR3 in DNA: TGTGCCAGCAGTCGCCTTGACAGCCCGAGTTGGGATGAGCAGTTCTTC. This codes for CASSRLDSPSWDEQFF.

This clonotype was seen a few times. V usage is TRBV19 and J usage is TRBJ1-2; possibly TRBD1 for D (6 bases). Germline V CDR1 and CDR2: LNHDA, SQIVND (reference sequence). Trimming shortened V by 3 bases and J by 4 bases, and 9 bases separated the two germline ends. The CDR3 contains 13 residues. As DNA, the CDR3 is TGTGCCAGTAGTATCCAGGGGTCCTATGGCTACACCTTC. It yields the protein CASSIQGSYGYTF.

This clonotype was detected ten times or more. The chain employs TRBV7-2 and TRBJ2-2; no definite D call. CDR1 and CDR2 from the germline V gene are SGHTA and FQGNSA. The CDR3 extends over 15 amino acids. V was pared by 1 base and J by 5 bases, with 11 bases between. The CDR3 sequence: CASSLGGTRTGELFF. CDR3 DNA sequence: TGTGCCAGCAGCTTAGGGGGTACAAGGACCGGGGAGCTGTTTTTT.

This clonotype has only a few counts. Written as DNA, the CDR3 is TGTGCCAGCAGTCCGGTTTTCATGAACACTGAAGCTTTCTTT. Residues: CASSPVFMNTEAFF. The chain employs TRBV6-5 and TRBJ1-1; D not resolved. The length of the CDR3 is 14 residues. The V gene lost 5 bases and the J gene lost 0 bases, with 10 bases spanning the gap. Germline V gene sequence: CDR1 MNHEY, CDR2 SVGAGI.

The sample holds many counts of this clonotype. V is TRBV12-3 or TRBV12-4 and J is TRBJ2-3; 9 nucleotides align to TRBD2. Germline trimming cut 6 bases from V and 7 bases from J; bases unmatched to any gene: 11. The CDR3 extends over 15 amino acids. CDR3 region: CASSGAAGGGYTQYF. The CDR3 nucleotides read TGTGCCAGCAGCGGAGCGGCGGGGGGGGGTTATACGCAGTATTTT.

The J gene is TRBJ1-2, the V gene TRBV4-3; D gene uncertain. This CDR3 contains 14 residues. Trimming pared 0 bases from V and 8 bases from J, leaving 13 bases between. From germline, CDR1 is LGHNA and CDR2 YSLEER. CDR3 nucleotides: TGCGCCAGCAGCCAAGATCGACGGCGGGAGGGCTACACCTTC. It translates to CASSQDRRREGYTF.

The CDR3 DNA reads as TGTGCCAGCAGTTACGGGCGGCGGGGCCAGCAGACCCAGTACTTC. It yields the protein CASSYGRRGQQTQYF. The chain combines TRBV6-8 with TRBJ2-5, with a tentative D call TRBD2 (6 bases). Germline CDR1 MNHGY, CDR2 SAAAGT. Trimming cost V 2 bases and J 6 bases, with 16 bases left between them. This CDR3 has 15 amino acids.

The chain links TRBV2 to TRBJ2-3, with 11 bases fitting TRBD2. The CDR3 totals 15 residues. Germline V lookup: CDR1 SNHLY, CDR2 FYNNEI. The V segment lost 8 bases and the J segment 6 bases; nucleotides outside the gene matches: 10. CDR3 residues: CASLGTSGSVDTQYF. CDR3 nucleotides: TGTGCCAGCCTCGGGACTAGCGGTTCGGTGGATACGCAGTATTTT.

This clonotype was detected many times. This chain uses TRBV27 with TRBJ2-2; 7 bases are shared with TRBD1. Germline loops: CDR1 MNHEY, CDR2 SMNVEV (reference sequence). With 3 bases clipped from V and 6 bases from J, the junction kept 4 bases outside the gene matches. This CDR3 has 14 amino acids. CDR3 residues: CASSLSTGAGELFF. The CDR3 region has the DNA TGTGCCAGCAGTTTGTCAACAGGGGCCGGGGAGCTGTTTTTT.

The chain uses TRBV2 and TRBJ1-4; 7 bases align to TRBD1. Germline CDR1 is SNHLY and CDR2 is FYNNEI. V shed 6 bases and J 8 bases; nucleotides not matched to a gene: 9. CDR3 size: 14 residues. The CDR3, as DNA: TGTGCCAGCAGGGTACAGGGGCCACAAGAAAAACTGTTTTTT. Encoded protein: CASRVQGPQEKLFF.